The 26 T cell receptor beta chains in this list originate from one sample, sequenced in a study of CD8 T cell repertoires and HIV-1 epitope variants. Repertoires were generated with immunoSEQ multiplex PCR, while TCRdb's copy carries only in-frame clones and drops some. This sample yields about 5,000 clones, of which 60% to 75% are seen a single time; less than 50% belongs to the top ten. These receptors' antigens are unknown. Sequenced: cultured CD8+ T cells derived from PBMCs. These receptor sequences come from a male donor with HIV.

This clone has a handful of counts. The chain combines TRBV28 with TRBJ1-1; the D gene is possibly TRBD1 (6 bases). The CDR3 contains 13 residues. V was shortened by 3 bases and J by 5 bases, with 10 bases between the two germline ends. Germline V gene data show CDR1 as MDHEN and CDR2 as SYDVKM. CDR3 loop: CASSLSRGTEAFF. CDR3 DNA: TGTGCCAGCAGTTTGAGCAGGGGAACTGAAGCTTTCTTT.

The V and J genes are TRBV7-9 and TRBJ2-7; D gene ambiguous. In germline, CDR1 is SEHNR, CDR2 FQNEAQ (reference sequence). The V gene lost 1 base and the J gene lost 3 bases, with 10 bases spanning the gap. CDR3 length: 14 amino acids. CDR3 nucleotides: TGTGCCAGCAGCTTAGACGTCGCCTACTACGAGCAGTACTTC. Encoded protein: CASSLDVAYYEQYF. The variable domain in full, completed from reference TRBV7-9 and TRBJ2-7, reads DTGVSQNPRHKITKRGQNVTFRCDPISEHNRLYWYRQTLGQGPEFLTYFQNEAQLEKSRLLSDRFSAERPKGSFSTLEIQRTEQGDSAMYLCASSLDVAYYEQYFGPGTRLTVT.

V usage is TRBV28 and J usage is TRBJ1-1; the D is unclear. The CDR3 is 15 residues long. V shed 4 bases and J shed 0 bases, with 12 bases lying between them. Germline values: CDR1 MDHEN, CDR2 SYDVKM. DNA for the CDR3: TGTGCCAGCAGTTCCTATGTAGGGATGAACACTGAAGCTTTCTTT. It translates to CASSSYVGMNTEAFF.

The rearrangement uses TRBV29-1 and TRBJ2-5; TRBD2 aligns across 8 bases. This CDR3 region has 12 residues. The junction had 5 bases not matched to a gene; V was cut back by 7 bases and J by 4 bases. Germline V gene lookup returns CDR1 SQVTM and CDR2 ANQGSEA. The CDR3 bases are TGCAGCGCCGGGGGGGAGATAGAGACCCAGTACTTC. Its protein product is CSAGGEIETQYF.

The chain carries TRBV21-1 and TRBJ1-2. TRBV21-1 is tagged as a pseudogene. The CDR3 is made up of 10 amino acids. CDR3 in DNA: TGTGCCAGCAGCACCTGCTACGACACCTTC. This codes for CASSTCYDTF.

This clone is large in the sample. The CDR3 is CASSDGTATGELFF. The CDR3 DNA follows: TGTGCCAGCAGTGACGGGACAGCCACCGGGGAGCTGTTTTTT. The V call is TRBV25-1, the J call TRBJ2-2, with 7 nucleotides matching TRBD1. V lost 3 bases, J lost 4 bases, and 2 bases stayed unmatched. Germline V gene data show CDR1 as MGHDK and CDR2 as SYGVNS. The CDR3 sequence is 14 residues long.

This clone was seen only a few times. J is TRBJ1-6 and V is TRBV4-1; D is unclear. This CDR3 spans 15 amino acids. Germline CDR1 MGHRA, CDR2 YSYEKL. The ends were cut back, 0 bases at V and 10 bases at J, with 13 bases in the middle. The CDR3 is CASSQDFSPLSPLHF. In DNA, the CDR3 is TGCGCCAGCAGCCAAGATTTCAGTCCTCTATCACCCCTCCACTTT.

The chain employs TRBV11-3 and TRBJ2-7; D remains unclear. Trimming pared 0 bases from V and 3 bases from J, leaving 3 bases between. CDR1 is SGHNT and CDR2 is YENEEA in the germline V gene. The CDR3 totals 12 residues. The CDR3 protein is CASSLDGYEQYF. DNA for the CDR3: TGTGCCAGCAGCTTAGACGGCTACGAGCAGTACTTC.

The rearrangement joins TRBV7-2 to TRBJ2-3, with D perhaps TRBD2 (5 bases). This CDR3 has 15 amino acids. Deletions cut 5 bases from V and 2 bases from J, with 14 bases between. Germline CDR1 reads SGHTA; CDR2 reads FQGNSA. The CDR3 bases are TGTGCCAGCAGCCCCACTAGGGCTGCCACAGATACGCAGTATTTT. It yields the protein CASSPTRAATDTQYF.

The V call is TRBV6-1, the J call TRBJ2-1; D is perhaps TRBD1 (7 bases). Trimming pared 4 bases from V and 8 bases from J, leaving 12 bases between. The CDR3 is 13 amino acids. CDR1 and CDR2 (germline): MNHNS, SASEGT. CDR3 sequence: CASSVTGEDEQFF. The CDR3 DNA sequence: TGTGCCAGCAGTGTTACAGGGGAGGATGAGCAGTTCTTC.

This clone was recorded a few times. The chain carries TRBV6-1 and TRBJ2-2, with TRBD1 as a possible D gene (6 bases). Germline-derived CDR1 and CDR2 are MNHNS and SASEGT. V was pared by 3 bases and J by 5 bases, with 10 bases between. The length of the CDR3 is 14 residues. For the CDR3, the DNA is TGTGCCAGCAGTGACAAGGGGGAGACCGGGGAGCTGTTTTTT. Amino acid sequence: CASSDKGETGELFF.

The CDR3 here is CASSLSPNNEQFF. As DNA, the CDR3 is TGTGCCAGCAGTTTATCCCCAAACAATGAGCAGTTCTTC. The chain employs TRBV27 and TRBJ2-1; D unresolved. The CDR3 is 13 residues long. V lost 0 bases, J lost 5 bases, and 5 bases lay in between. CDR1 and CDR2 (germline): MNHEY, SMNVEV (reference sequence).

V and J are TRBV29-1 and TRBJ2-3; possibly TRBD1 or TRBD2 for D (5 bases each). The CDR3 length is 14 residues. V lost 4 bases to trimming and J lost 5 bases, with 16 bases between them. Per the germline V gene, CDR1 is SQVTM and CDR2 is ANQGSEA. CDR3 DNA: TGCAGCGTTGTTGGGGGATCTAGGGAAGATACGCAGTATTTT. Protein: CSVVGGSREDTQYF.

The chain has TRBV5-1 and TRBJ1-1; perhaps TRBD1 as D (5 bases). V was cut by 6 bases and J by 1 base, with 13 bases left in between. Germline V gene sequence: CDR1 SGHRS, CDR2 YFSETQ. The CDR3 has 14 amino acids. CDR3 bases: TGCGCCAGCAATTGGGGGGGTGAGAACACTGAAGCTTTCTTT. It encodes CASNWGGENTEAFF.

This clone was recorded a few times. This chain connects TRBV7-2 to TRBJ1-2; D is uncertain. This CDR3 is built from 14 residues. Germline lookup yields CDR1 SGHTA and CDR2 FQGNSA. Trimming shortened V by 1 base and J by 2 bases, and 8 bases separated the two germline ends. CDR3 protein: CASSLDQSNYGYTF. Here the CDR3 DNA reads TGTGCCAGCAGCTTAGATCAGTCCAACTATGGCTACACCTTC.

This chain links TRBV27 with TRBJ2-6; D remains unclear. The CDR3 length is 19 residues. In germline, CDR1 is MNHEY, CDR2 SMNVEV (reference sequence). V was clipped by 4 bases and J by 1 base, with 20 bases between them. In nucleotides, the CDR3 is TGTGCCAGCAGTTCGATGACGGAGCAAGTTCTTTCTGGGGCCAACGTCCTGACTTTC. Translated, it gives CASSSMTEQVLSGANVLTF.

The chain employs TRBV7-9 and TRBJ2-7; perhaps D is TRBD1 or TRBD2 (5 bases each). This CDR3 spans 15 amino acids. Germline values: CDR1 SEHNR, CDR2 FQNEAQ (reference sequence). Trimming pared 5 bases from V and 1 base from J, leaving 15 bases between. The CDR3 loop is CASSPWDADSYEQYF. In DNA, the CDR3 is TGTGCCAGCAGCCCCTGGGACGCCGATTCCTACGAGCAGTACTTC.

The V call is TRBV30, the J call TRBJ2-1; a possible D gene is TRBD2 (7 bases). V shed 5 bases and J shed 7 bases, with 18 bases lying between them. This CDR3 spans 14 amino acids. The germline CDR1 and CDR2 sequences are GTSNPN and SVGIG (reference sequence). The CDR3 loop reads CAWSLGGLMNEQFF. CDR3 coding DNA: TGTGCCTGGTCCCTCGGGGGGCTCATGAATGAGCAGTTCTTC.

V and J are TRBV27 and TRBJ1-1; perhaps TRBD1 as D (5 bases). The CDR3 is 15 amino acids. Trimming removed 0 bases at V and 4 bases at J, with 12 bases between. CDR1 and CDR2 from the germline V gene are MNHEY and SMNVEV (reference sequence). The CDR3 region is CASSLSQGIPTEAFF. CDR3 coding DNA: TGTGCCAGCAGTTTATCTCAGGGCATTCCCACTGAAGCTTTCTTT.

The V gene is TRBV30, the J gene TRBJ1-5; no reliable D call. The CDR3 totals 13 residues. With 2 bases removed from V and 0 bases from J, the gap between germline ends came to 5 bases. Germline CDR1 reads GTSNPN; CDR2 reads SVGIG (reference sequence). The CDR3 here is CAWSLDSNQPQHF. CDR3 DNA sequence: TGTGCCTGGAGTTTAGATAGCAATCAGCCCCAGCATTTT.

The chain uses TRBV28 and TRBJ1-5; TRBD1 aligns across 8 bases. Germline V CDR1 and CDR2: MDHEN, SYDVKM. There are 13 residues in the CDR3. V dropped 6 bases and J dropped 7; count of bases not matched to a gene: 5. Here the CDR3 DNA reads TGTGCCAGCAGCATGACAGGGGAGCAGCCCCAGCATTTT. Protein product: CASSMTGEQPQHF.

The chain joins TRBV5-6 to TRBJ2-1; D is possibly TRBD1 (5 bases). This CDR3 region has 13 residues. Germline V gene data show CDR1 as SGHDT and CDR2 as YYEEEE. Trimming stripped 1 base from V and 10 bases from J, with 12 bases between. CDR3 amino acids: CASSLSQGSEQFF. CDR3 in DNA: TGTGCCAGCAGCTTGTCGCAGGGCAGCGAGCAGTTCTTC.

This clone was detected only once. The chain carries TRBV28 and TRBJ2-5, with 8 bases matching TRBD1. The CDR3 totals 15 residues. J lost 2 bases, V lost 6 bases, and 8 bases had no gene match. Germline V CDR1 and CDR2: MDHEN, SYDVKM. For the CDR3, the DNA is TGTGCCAGCAGGTCTACAGGGGGTTGGCAAGAGACCCAGTACTTC. Encoded protein: CASRSTGGWQETQYF.

The chain joins TRBV7-9 to TRBJ2-5; D unresolved. Looked up from germline, CDR1 is SEHNR and CDR2 is FQNEAQ (reference sequence). The V and J ends lost 2 bases and 8 bases respectively, with 9 bases between them. This CDR3 comprises 12 residues. Here the CDR3 reads CASSLPPDTQYF. The CDR3 nucleotides read TGTGCCAGCAGCTTACCCCCCGACACCCAGTACTTC.

This chain joins TRBV19 and TRBJ1-2, with D hard to call. The V end was cut by 4 bases, the J end by 2 bases, with 11 bases between. CDR3 length: 14 amino acids. In germline, CDR1 is LNHDA, CDR2 SQIVND (reference sequence). The CDR3 DNA reads as TGTGCCAGTAGTACATCGAGGGCCAACTATGGCTACACCTTC. It specifies CASSTSRANYGYTF.

The CDR3 reads CASSSASQGANQPQHF. The CDR3, as DNA: TGTGCCAGCAGTTCCGCCTCACAGGGGGCAAATCAGCCCCAGCATTTT. The rearrangement uses TRBV27 and TRBJ1-5; 9 bases fit TRBD1. Trimming took 4 bases from V and 4 from J; bases not matched to a gene: 8. CDR1 MNHEY and CDR2 SMNVEV come from the germline V gene (reference sequence). The CDR3 runs to 16 residues.